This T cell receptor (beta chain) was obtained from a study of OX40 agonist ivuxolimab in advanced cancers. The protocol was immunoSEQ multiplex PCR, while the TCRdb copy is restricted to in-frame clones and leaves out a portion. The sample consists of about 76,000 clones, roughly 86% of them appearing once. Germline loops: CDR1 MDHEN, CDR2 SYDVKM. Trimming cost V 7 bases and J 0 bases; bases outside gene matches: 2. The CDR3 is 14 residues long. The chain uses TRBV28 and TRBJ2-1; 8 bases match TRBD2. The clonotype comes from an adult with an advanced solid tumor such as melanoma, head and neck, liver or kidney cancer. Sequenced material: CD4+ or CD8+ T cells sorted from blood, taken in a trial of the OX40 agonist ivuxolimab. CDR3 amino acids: CASKRGSSYNEQFF. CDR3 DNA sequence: TGTGCCAGCAAGCGGGGGAGCTCCTACAATGAGCAGTTCTTC.